This T cell receptor (beta chain) stems from a study of blood T cell repertoires in COVID-19. The overall study: Samples taken during acute and convalescent COVID-19 were collected in the United States, Italy and Spain. T cells, B-cell-depleted T cells, or PBMCs provided the cDNA or gDNA that served as material.

After removal of 1 base from V and 4 bases from J, the junction contained 3 bases not matched to a gene. Germline V gene data show CDR1 as LNHDA and CDR2 as SQIVND (reference sequence). The CDR3 has 15 amino acids. As processed by the authors: Amplified reference gene primers provided the basis for estimating nucleated cell counts. The method was immunoSEQ multiplex PCR; TCRdb's version includes in-frame clones alone and lacks a portion of them. The V and J calls and clone size come from that table; D and trimming were worked out from the DNA. Of a few hundred thousand clones listed, approximately 90% are singletons.

V and J are TRBV19 and TRBJ2-1; 8 bases fit TRBD2. Sequenced sample: peripheral blood. The source of this sequence is a woman aged 45-60 years with COVID-19, enrolled during active disease. The CDR3 here is CASSIVAGPYNEQFF. The CDR3 DNA reads TGTGCCAGTAGTATAGTAGCGGGACCATACAATGAGCAGTTCTTC. Based on the CDR3 plus reference TRBV19 and TRBJ2-1, the full variable domain is DGGITQSPKYLFRKEGQNVTLSCEQNLNHDAMYWYRQDPGQGLRLIYYSQIVNDFQKGDIAEGYSVSREKKESFPLTVTSAQKNPTAFYLCASSIVAGPYNEQFFGPGTRLTVL.